This TCR beta chain was sequenced for a study of cytomegalovirus exposure and HLA in healthy donors. Findings and limits, study-wide: Across donors, sequencing depth was assumed by presence/absence analyses to be roughly uniform. Specific recognition of CMV antigens was confirmed in vitro for a few chains (all CMV-associated). A later analysis showed that HLA-associated TCR beta chains had undergone more clonal expansion than equally common others.

Trimming left V 4 bases short and J 5 bases short, with 15 bases between. Germline V gene data show CDR1 as MGHRA and CDR2 as YSYEKL. The CDR3 contains 15 residues. This clone was seen a single time. Its antigen is as yet unknown. Both 60 Vbeta primers and 13 Jbeta primers went into the PCR. Here immunoSEQ multiplex PCR was the method, and the copy in TCRdb shows in-frame clones only, minus some. The sample has about 110,000 clones; 76% are singletons. The rearrangement uses TRBV4-1 and TRBJ2-1, with TRBD2 as a possible D gene (6 bases). This receptor was taken from a man aged 30 to 39 in good health and CMV-seropositive. The sequencing sample was made of PBMCs. The DNA of the CDR3 is TGCGCCAGCAGCCCGGCGGGGCTAGGAGACAATGAGCAGTTCTTC. This sequence encodes CASSPAGLGDNEQFF.